This is a list of T cell receptor beta chains from one sample in a study of T cell responses to AZD1222 COVID-19 vaccine. Libraries were prepared by immunoSEQ multiplex PCR; TCRdb keeps only in-frame clonotypes and omits some of them. The sample includes about 170,000 clones, 80% to 95% of them seen just once. The sample consisted of peripheral blood, taken on day 0 of AZD1222 vaccination. The origin of the receptors is an adult in good health. Both conserved end residues are part of each CDR3. D genes are given only for firm matches. Some rows have no size entry. The others give once, few or many, or a class for an expanded clone.

>-|14|TRBJ2-7|TRBV6-5|TRBD2
TGTGCCAGCAGTTACTCTCGGACTAGCTACGAGCAGTACTTC
CASSYSRTSYEQYF
>-|15|TRBJ1-2|TRBV18|TRBD1
TGTGCCAGCTCACCACGCCTACAGGGGGCCTATGGCTACACCTTC
CASSPRLQGAYGYTF
>-|17|TRBJ1-6|TRBV24-1|TRBD1
TGTGCCGCCGGAAGCGGGACAGATGTCATGAAGCATTCACCCCTCCACTTT
CAAGSGTDVMKHSPLHF
>-|14|TRBJ1-2|TRBV7-9|TRBD1
TGTGCCAGCAGCGGACCGACAGGGACCTCTGGCTACACCTTC
CASSGPTGTSGYTF
>-|15|TRBJ1-4|TRBV15|-
TGTGCCACCAGCAGAGATTTCGCCGGTAATGAAAAACTGTTTTTT
CATSRDFAGNEKLFF
>-|17|TRBJ2-6|TRBV7-8|-
TGTGCCAGCAGCTTAGCCAGGTTACCCTCTGGGGCCAACGTCCTGACTTTC
CASSLARLPSGANVLTF
>-|16|TRBJ2-7|TRBV5-1|TRBD2
TGCGCCAGCAGCTTGGCCTTTAGCGGGGAAGCCTACGAGCAGTACTTC
CASSLAFSGEAYEQYF
>-|14|TRBJ1-2|TRBV19|-
TGTGCCAGTAGTATAGTGGCGACTACTAACGGCTACACCTTC
CASSIVATTNGYTF
>-|17|TRBJ2-2|TRBV5-1|-
TGCGCCAGCAGCTTGAGGTCGGTCGGGGGGAACACCGGGGAGCTGTTTTTT
CASSLRSVGGNTGELFF
>few|15|TRBJ1-2|TRBV7-6|TRBD1
TGTGCCAGCAGCTCCCAGACAGGGGGCGCGGGGGGCTACACCTTC
CASSSQTGGAGGYTF
>few|16|TRBJ2-1|TRBV7-6|TRBD2
TGTGCCAGCAGCTTGGCTAGCGGGAGGCCCTACAATGAGCAGTTCTTC
CASSLASGRPYNEQFF
>-|16|TRBJ1-6|TRBV6-1|TRBD1
TGTGCCAGCAGTGATGATGGACAGGGGATACGCTCACCCCTCCACTTT
CASSDDGQGIRSPLHF
>-|13|TRBJ1-2|TRBV15|-
TGTGCCACCAGCAGAGATTACAGGGATGGCTACACCTTC
CATSRDYRDGYTF
>-|14|TRBJ1-1|TRBV6-5|-
TGTGCCAGCAGTTACGGGGGGCTGGACACTGAAGCTTTCTTT
CASSYGGLDTEAFF
>-|17|TRBJ2-1|TRBV10-2|TRBD2
TGCGCCAGCAGCCGCTCCGGACTAGCGGGGAGAGGAGATGAGCAGTTCTTC
CASSRSGLAGRGDEQFF
>once|14|TRBJ1-6|TRBV9|TRBD1
TGTGCCAGCAGCGCTCGGACAGGGAATTCACCCCTCCACTTT
CASSARTGNSPLHF
>once|13|TRBJ2-4|TRBV27|-
TGTGCCAGCACTACCGGACGGGAAAACATTCAGTACTTC
CASTTGRENIQYF